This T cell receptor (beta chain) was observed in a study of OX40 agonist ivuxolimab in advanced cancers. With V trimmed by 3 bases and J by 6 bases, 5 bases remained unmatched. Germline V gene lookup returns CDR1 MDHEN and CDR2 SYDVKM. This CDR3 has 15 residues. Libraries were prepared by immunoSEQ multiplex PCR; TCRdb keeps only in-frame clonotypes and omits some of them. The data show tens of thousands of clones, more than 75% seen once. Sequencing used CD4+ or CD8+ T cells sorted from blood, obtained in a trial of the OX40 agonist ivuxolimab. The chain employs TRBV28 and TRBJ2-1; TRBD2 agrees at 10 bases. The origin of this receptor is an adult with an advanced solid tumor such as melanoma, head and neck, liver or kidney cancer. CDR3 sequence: CASSFVAGGRNEQFF. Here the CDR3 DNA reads TGTGCCAGCAGTTTTGTAGCGGGAGGTCGCAATGAGCAGTTCTTC.